This TCR beta chain was recovered during a study of T cell changes during pregnancy in multiple sclerosis. This CDR3 is 14 amino acids long. V was pared by 5 bases and J by 4 bases, with 12 bases between. Germline V gives CDR1 MNHEY, CDR2 SMNVEV (reference sequence). Libraries were prepared by immunoSEQ multiplex PCR; TCRdb keeps only in-frame clonotypes and omits some of them. In the table there are approximately 44,000 clones, about 90% of which are singletons. This material consisted of CD4+ T cells from peripheral blood mononuclear cells, taken in the third trimester of pregnancy. This TCR derives from a female donor with multiple sclerosis, enrolled in a pregnancy study. This rearrangement joins TRBV27 to TRBJ2-1; tentative D call: TRBD2 (5 bases). CDR3 region: CASSASGRYNEQFF. CDR3 sequence (DNA): TGTGCCAGCAGTGCAAGCGGCAGGTACAATGAGCAGTTCTTC.